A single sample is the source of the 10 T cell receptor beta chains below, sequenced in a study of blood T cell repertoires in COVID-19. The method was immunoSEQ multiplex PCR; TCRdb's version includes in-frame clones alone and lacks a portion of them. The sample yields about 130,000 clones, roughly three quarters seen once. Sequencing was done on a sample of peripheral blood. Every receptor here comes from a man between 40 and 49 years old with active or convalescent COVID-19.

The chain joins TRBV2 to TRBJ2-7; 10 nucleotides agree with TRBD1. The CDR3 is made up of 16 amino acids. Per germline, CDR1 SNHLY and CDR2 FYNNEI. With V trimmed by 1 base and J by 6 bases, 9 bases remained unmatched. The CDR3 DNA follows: TGTGCCAGCAGTGAAGGACGGGGACAGGGGTTGGGCGAGCAGTACTTC. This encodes CASSEGRGQGLGEQYF.

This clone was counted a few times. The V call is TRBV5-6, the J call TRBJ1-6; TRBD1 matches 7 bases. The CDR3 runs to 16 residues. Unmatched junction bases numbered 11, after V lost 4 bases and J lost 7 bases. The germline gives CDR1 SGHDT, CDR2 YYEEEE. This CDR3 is CASSPFHRGDNSPLHF. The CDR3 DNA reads TGTGCCAGCAGCCCCTTCCACAGGGGAGACAATTCACCCCTCCACTTT.

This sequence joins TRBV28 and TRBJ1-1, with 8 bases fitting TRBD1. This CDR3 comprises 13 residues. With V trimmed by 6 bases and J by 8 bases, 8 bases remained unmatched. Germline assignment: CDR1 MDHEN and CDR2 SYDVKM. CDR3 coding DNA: TGTGCCAGCAGCCGGGGACAGGCGTTAGAAGCTTTCTTT. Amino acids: CASSRGQALEAFF.

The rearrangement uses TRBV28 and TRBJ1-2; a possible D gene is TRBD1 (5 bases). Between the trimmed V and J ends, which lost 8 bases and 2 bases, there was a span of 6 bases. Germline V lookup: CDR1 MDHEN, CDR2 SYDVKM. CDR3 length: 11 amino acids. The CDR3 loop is CASRQNYGYTF. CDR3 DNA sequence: TGTGCCAGCCGACAGAACTATGGCTACACCTTC.

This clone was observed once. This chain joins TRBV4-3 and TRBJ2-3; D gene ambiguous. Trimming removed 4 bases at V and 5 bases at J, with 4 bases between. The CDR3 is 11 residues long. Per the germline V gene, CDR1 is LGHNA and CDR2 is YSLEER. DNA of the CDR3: TGCGCCAGCAGCCCGGGAGATACGCAGTATTTT. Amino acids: CASSPGDTQYF.

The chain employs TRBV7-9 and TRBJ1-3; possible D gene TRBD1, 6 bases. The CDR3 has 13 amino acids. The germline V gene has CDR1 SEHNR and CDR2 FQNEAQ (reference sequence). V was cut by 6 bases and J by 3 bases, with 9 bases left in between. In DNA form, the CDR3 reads TGTGCCAGCAGATCAGGGGTTGGAAACACCATATATTTT. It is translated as CASRSGVGNTIYF.

In nucleotides, the CDR3 is TGCAGCGTTAGAGAGGTTCCCACTGAAGCTTTCTTT. Translation: CSVREVPTEAFF. The chain combines TRBV29-1 with TRBJ1-1; no reliable D call. V was pared by 5 bases and J by 4 bases, with 11 bases between. Per germline, CDR1 SQVTM and CDR2 ANQGSEA. The CDR3 sequence is 12 residues long.

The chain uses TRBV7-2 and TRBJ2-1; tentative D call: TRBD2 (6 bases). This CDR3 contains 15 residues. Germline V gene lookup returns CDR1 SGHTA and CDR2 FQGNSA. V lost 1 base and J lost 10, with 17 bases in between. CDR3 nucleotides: TGTGCCAGCAGCTTAGAGCCCGGGAGAAATGGGGAGCAGTTCTTC. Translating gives CASSLEPGRNGEQFF.

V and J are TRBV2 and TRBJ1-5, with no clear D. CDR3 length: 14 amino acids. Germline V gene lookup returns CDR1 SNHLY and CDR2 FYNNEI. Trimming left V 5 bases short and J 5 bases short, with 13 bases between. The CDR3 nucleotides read TGTGCCAGCAGTTTCCTTGAGAACTATCAGCCCCAGCATTTT. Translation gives CASSFLENYQPQHF.

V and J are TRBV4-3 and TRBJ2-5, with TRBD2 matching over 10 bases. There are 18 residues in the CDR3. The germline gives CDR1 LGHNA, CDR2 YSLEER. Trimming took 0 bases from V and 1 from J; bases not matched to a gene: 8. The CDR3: CASSQELATSGSQETQYF. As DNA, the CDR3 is TGCGCCAGCAGCCAAGAACTGGCGACTAGCGGGTCCCAAGAGACCCAGTACTTC.